The entry that follows covers one T cell receptor (beta chain) sequence. There is no known antigen for this receptor. No much larger clonotype is one base removed from it; base qualities were not supplied. The cohort consisted of hundreds of healthy bone marrow donors. Cohort members were all nominally healthy when sampled, although unrecorded immune exposures were likely present. The donor was CMV seronegative and belonged to the group of 352 seronegative cohort members. A peripheral blood sample was collected from each donor, and TCR beta sequencing was performed on peripheral blood mononuclear cells. The Qiagen DNeasy Blood Extraction Kit was used to extract genomic DNA from the blood cell samples. The receptor library was made with the immunoSEQ multiplex PCR assay. The multiplex PCR relied on a mix of 60 forward primers for TCR Vbeta segments and 13 reverse primers for TCR Jbeta segments. The CDR3 region of rearranged TCR beta genes was amplified from genomic DNA by a multiplex PCR assay. The amplified TCR beta libraries were sequenced on the Illumina HiSeq System as 87-base-pair reads. The study's processing was this. A later analysis counted about 82 million unique TCR beta chains across the 550 to 800 repertoires, and around 9.9 million of these chains were shared by at least two donors. Raw reads were error-corrected and collapsed into unique sequences with a nearest-neighbor algorithm that merged closely related sequences to remove PCR and sequencing errors. To assign V, D and J gene segments, CDR3 sequences were aligned to IMGT reference sequences. For a sequence to be retained, a match of at least six nucleotides to both a V gene segment and a J gene segment was required. Rearrangements were classified as productive when the CDR3 lacked stop codons and remained in frame with V and J, and all other rearrangements were classified as non-productive. Following IMGT convention, CDR3 was defined as the stretch from the second conserved V-encoded cysteine up to the conserved J-encoded phenylalanine. In an earlier analysis of roughly 610 of the donors, sequences lacking an unambiguous match to a single V gene segment were excluded. An earlier analysis of several hundred of the donors called V segments functional above 56.7% productive rearrangements and segregating when the between-donor standard deviation exceeded 5%. A statistical classification framework was developed to diagnose cytomegalovirus status using the catalog of TCR beta chain sequences. In a later analysis, V and J genes were assigned by comparing TCR nucleotide sequences against IMGT/GENE-DB human TR gene sequences. A later analysis assigned CDR3 sequences and most-parsimonious VDJ recombination scenarios with the TCRdist pipeline. In a later analysis, each TCR beta chain was defined by its CDR3 amino acid sequence together with its V-gene family, and reads lacking a unique V-gene family were excluded. In a later analysis, 500 to 700 highly shared, low-generation-probability nucleotide sequences were removed to address suspected cross-contamination and a sequencing artifact. In a later analysis, a clonal expansion index was calculated for each public chain from normalized within-repertoire ranks of inferred template counts. Generation probabilities in a later analysis came from a VDJ recombination model fitted to out-of-frame rearrangements, and those results were checked against IGoR. In a later analysis, TCR-TCR, TCR-HLA and TCR-CMV co-occurrence was scored with hypergeometric tests, and a repertoire-size bias correction was applied to TCR pairs. False discovery rates were estimated in a later analysis by permuting HLA or CMV assignments 20 times. In a later analysis, co-occurring TCRs were grouped using DBSCAN, and TCRdist sequence similarity was added for clustering within HLA-allele-positive subsets. Co-occurrence clustering excluded repertoires with fewer than 30,000 or more than 120,000 public chains, plus five with anomalous nucleotide sharing. TCRdb limited this immuneACCESS table to in-frame rearrangements with V and J called. A share of clones is missing; checked studies link under half to unresolved V genes, and the rest is unexplained. Clone size and V and J calls were adopted from that table, with D and trimming inferred from the DNA. In this sample the table shows under 130,000 clones, roughly 85% of which occur a single time. Approximately 2.8% of the sample is held by the ten biggest clonotypes.

This entry belongs to a study of cytomegalovirus exposure and HLA in healthy donors (dated by TCRdb to 2016 to 2017). For the study in its entirety: In an earlier analysis of 550 to 750 of the donors, 276 Gb of sequence data and 90 million to 120 million unique TCR beta sequences from 150 million to 200 million T cells were reported. Roughly 300 gigabases of sequencing data and approximately 85 million unique TCR sequences were included in an early release covering around 650 HLA-typed donors. Among the roughly 390 genotyped donors, around 81% belonged to the genetic ancestry cluster associated with self-reported Caucasian donors. The aim of the study was to test whether cataloging public T cell receptors could identify signatures of past pathogen exposure. The T cell repertoires of some 670 subjects were profiled by immunosequencing and related to cytomegalovirus serostatus. A separate validation cohort of over a hundred different subjects was used in addition to the 666-subject first cohort. To predict cytomegalovirus infection status, the study brought together high-throughput TCR immunosequencing, statistical association of individual TCRs with disease status, and machine learning. In a later analysis, previously published TCR beta repertoires from about 640 donors were re-analyzed and high-resolution HLA genotyping was added so that TCR occurrence patterns could be studied. The later analysis used no new phenotypic data to find candidate immune exposures, relying instead on TCR beta sequences and their occurrence across donors. An earlier analysis of 587 of the donors applied high-throughput TCR beta sequencing to assess whether each TCR beta V gene segment acted as functional or pseudogenic. Donor age, sex, ethnicity and CMV serostatus were compiled alongside the repertoire data. In a later genetic analysis, genome-wide SNP genotypes for about three fifths of the roughly 670 donors were used, and that subset was treated as a discovery cohort. Every discovery cohort repertoire had been produced on one sequencing platform. HLA typing covered class I and class II loci at four-digit resolution. Typing coverage differed by locus: A, B, C, DRB1 and DQB1 were typed in roughly 620-630 donors, DQA1 in 522, DPA1 in roughly 590, and DPB1 in 472. About five DR-DQ haplotypes were handled as single units for association and clustering because linkage in the cohort was strong. Among about 360 genotyped donors of the cohort, an average of 235,054 unique TCR beta nucleotide sequences were sequenced per donor, about a sixth of them non-productive.

General findings and caveats noted by the study authors: A group of highly shared sequence variants was considered likely to be a technical artifact of the sequencing pipeline. The classifier was reported to diagnose cytomegalovirus status with high specificity and sensitivity in both the original cohort and the validation cohort. Sequencing depth was assumed to be roughly uniform across donors in the presence/absence analyses, though that assumption may not hold. Some IMGT-functional V segments, including TRBV6-2 and TRBV6-3, could not be told apart with the 87-base-pair reads, so those segments were excluded. A later genetic analysis reported fewer N-insertions in productive TCRs among donors in an Asian-associated ancestry cluster than the roughly 620-donor mean. For the cohort, immune exposure information was limited to CMV serostatus. It was suggested by the authors that the approach could potentially be generalized to other disease states and immunological phenotypes. A later analysis associated some 17,000 TCR beta sequences with specific HLA alleles at a false discovery rate of 0.05. A further reported finding was that TCR beta sequences accurately predicted the HLA-A and HLA-B alleles for most subjects in the first cohort. Because some donors lacked HLA typing at each locus, the association tests relied only on the typed subset. In a later analysis, several top co-occurrence clusters were reported to appear linked to parvovirus B19, influenza, CMV and Epstein-Barr virus. Only TCR beta chains were sequenced in this cohort, and the absence of alpha or paired-chain data limited detectable features. A later analysis found that most CMV-associated TCR beta chains appeared HLA-restricted, with HLA associations seemingly driven largely by CMV exposure. In a later genetic analysis, a missense DCLRE1C variant was associated with V-gene and J-gene trimming of TCR beta chains, and the association was replicated in an independent cohort. Because counts were too low, around 18 rarely observed V segments, including chromosome 9 orphons, were left out of the earlier analysis of 500 to 650 of the donors. While some public TCRs were present in many individuals, most TCR sequences turned up only very rarely across donors. Strong co-occurrence of HLA alleles, especially DR and DQ, made assigning TCR associations to individual alleles difficult. A later analysis found that HLA-associated TCR beta chains were more clonally expanded and had lower generation probabilities than equally common non-associated chains. Linkage disequilibrium might explain the correlated functional status among segregating V segments, but an unknown experimental factor could not be ruled out. In an earlier analysis of some 640 of the donors, most TCR beta V segments were observed in productive rearrangements about 87% or about 30% of the time, broadly matching IMGT annotations. A later analysis found that TCR association rates varied across HLA loci, with DRB1 alleles showing the most associated TCRs and HLA-C alleles the fewest. In the study, roughly 160 TCR beta chains were listed as associated with cytomegalovirus. In vitro tests confirmed that three of the cytomegalovirus-associated TCR beta chains recognize cytomegalovirus antigens.

The CDR3 sequence holds 17 residues, the cysteine and phenylalanine included. The CDR3 DNA has 51 bases and is translated from base 1. CDR1 and CDR2 (SGHVS, FQNEAQ) derive from the germline V gene. At the junction V is shortened by 4 bases and J by 3 bases; bases outside the gene matches: 7. This chain joins TRBV7-8 to TRBJ2-2, and 11 junctional nucleotides match TRBD1. The TCR originated in a woman aged 35 to 49 in good health and CMV-seronegative. Sequenced sample: PBMCs. CDR3 sequence: CASSWTGGPSYTGELFF. Read as DNA, the sequence is TGTGCCAGCAGCTGGACAGGGGGCCCGTCATACACCGGGGAGCTGTTTTTT. Here the CDR3 is joined to the reference TRBV7-8 and TRBJ2-2 genes, and the full variable domain is: GAGVSQSPRYKVAKRGQDVALRCDPISGHVSLFWYQQALGQGPEFLTYFQNEAQLDKSGLPSDRFFAERPEGSVSTLKIQRTQQEDSAVYLCASSWTGGPSYTGELFFGEGSRLTVL.